Presented here are 18 T cell receptor beta chains from one specimen sequenced in a study of T cells in Graves' hyperthyroidism and ophthalmopathy. TCR beta CDR3 sequences were amplified from RNA transcripts. Researchers ran a first-round RT-PCR on the TCR CDR3 using the HTBI primer set. Via MiXCR, TCRdb re-called the multiplex PCR reads, giving one row per CDR3 protein. In the table there are 500,000 to 750,000 distinct CDR3 sequences, approximately 14% of which are singletons. Material for sequencing was blood. Every receptor here comes from a woman aged 25 to 39 with Graves' hyperthyroidism.

At least ten counts were recorded for this clonotype. This rearrangement joins TRBV12-3 or TRBV12-4 to TRBJ1-5, with D uncertain. This CDR3 contains 17 residues. V shed 5 bases and J shed 0 bases, with 17 bases lying between them. As DNA, the CDR3 is TGTGCCAGCAGTAAGAACTTAGGGCGCTATAGCAATCAGCCCCAGCATTTT. Translating gives CASSKNLGRYSNQPQHF.

The sample holds a few counts of this clonotype. The chain joins TRBV4-1 to TRBJ2-1; TRBD2 agrees at 11 bases. This CDR3 contains 17 residues. Trimming took 1 base from V and 4 from J; bases not matched to a gene: 6. Germline CDR1 reads MGHRA; CDR2 reads YSYEKL. CDR3 residues: CASSQVVLAGGYNEQFF. CDR3 bases: TGCGCCAGCAGCCAAGTTGTCCTAGCGGGAGGATACAATGAGCAGTTCTTC.

This clonotype was seen more than once but under ten times. The rearrangement links TRBV5-6 to TRBJ1-6; D may be TRBD1 (5 bases). Germline lookup yields CDR1 SGHDT and CDR2 YYEEEE. V was trimmed by 4 bases and J by 5 bases, leaving 19 bases between them. The CDR3 covers 17 residues. CDR3 sequence reads: CASSGGGYDLDNSPLHF. CDR3 coding DNA: TGTGCCAGCAGCGGGGGGGGGTACGACCTCGATAATTCACCCCTCCACTTT.

By sample share, this clonotype is medium-sized. V and J are TRBV7-2 and TRBJ2-2, with a tentative D call TRBD1 (6 bases). V gave up 5 bases and J gave up 5 bases, with 15 bases separating them. In germline, CDR1 is SGHTA, CDR2 FQGNSA. This CDR3 has 15 amino acids. The CDR3 loop reads CASSLKQGVTGELFF. The CDR3 DNA is TGTGCCAGCAGCCTTAAACAGGGAGTTACCGGGGAGCTGTTTTTT.

This clonotype turned up a few times. The V gene is TRBV20-1, the J gene TRBJ2-1, with 8 bases identical to TRBD2. The CDR3 runs 16 residues. Germline CDR1 and CDR2: DFQATT and SNEGSKA (reference sequence). Trimming removed 2 bases from V and 7 bases from J; junction bases left unmatched: 13. The CDR3: CSARKVAGTKGNEQFF. As DNA, the CDR3 is TGCAGTGCTAGAAAGGTAGCGGGAACTAAGGGGAATGAGCAGTTCTTC.

This clonotype was picked up a small number of times. The V call is TRBV20-1, the J call TRBJ2-4; TRBD2 aligns across 7 bases. The CDR3 has 15 residues. Unmatched junction bases numbered 10, after V lost 0 bases and J lost 8 bases. CDR1 is DFQATT, CDR2 SNEGSKA, per germline (reference sequence). The CDR3 loop reads CSARDMAGEYDIQYF. CDR3 DNA sequence: TGCAGTGCTAGAGATATGGCGGGAGAATATGACATTCAGTACTTC.

In this sample, this clonotype turned up many times. This chain links TRBV29-1 with TRBJ2-4, with 9 bases identical to TRBD1. CDR1 SQVTM and CDR2 ANQGSEA come from the germline V gene. This CDR3 contains 13 residues. V was clipped by 5 bases and J by 8 bases; unmatched bases: 7. The CDR3 bases are TGCAGCGTTTCCACAGGGGGCAGGGACATTCAGTACTTC. Protein: CSVSTGGRDIQYF.

This clonotype came up many times. The CDR3 here is CSARTTTAGEQYF. CDR3 sequence (DNA): TGCAGTGCCAGGACTACCACCGCGGGGGAGCAGTACTTC. The chain employs TRBV20-1 and TRBJ2-7, with a weak D call TRBD2 (6 bases). The CDR3 consists of 13 residues. With 6 bases removed from V and 7 bases from J, the gap between germline ends came to 19 bases. Germline CDR1 and CDR2: DFQATT and SNEGSKA (reference sequence).

The gene calls are TRBV9 and TRBJ2-1, with a weak D call TRBD1 (6 bases). The V gene's germline CDR1 is SGDLS and CDR2 YYNGEE. There are 13 residues in the CDR3. Trimming shortened V by 2 bases and J by 8 bases, and 11 bases separated the two germline ends. The CDR3 sequence: CASSVGHSDEQFF. Written as DNA, the CDR3 is TGTGCCAGCAGCGTGGGACATTCCGATGAGCAGTTCTTC.

This rearrangement joins TRBV5-4 to TRBJ2-7, with a tentative D call TRBD1 (5 bases). V was pared by 0 bases and J by 2 bases, with 9 bases between. The CDR3 has 14 residues. The germline V gene has CDR1 SGHNT and CDR2 YYREEE (reference sequence). The chain's CDR3 is CASSLDRSPYEQYF. The CDR3 DNA follows: TGTGCCAGCAGCTTGGACAGGAGCCCCTACGAGCAGTACTTC.

This clonotype occurred many times. The chain carries TRBV11-3 and TRBJ2-1; possibly TRBD1 for D (6 bases). The germline gives CDR1 SGHNT, CDR2 YENEEA. This CDR3 region has 13 residues. Trimming took off 5 bases at V and 4 bases at J, with 9 bases between the two ends. The chain's CDR3 is CASSKQGYNEQFF. Here the CDR3 DNA reads TGTGCCAGCAGCAAACAGGGTTACAATGAGCAGTTCTTC.

This clonotype occurred many times. The chain is built from TRBV9 and TRBJ1-5; 10 bases fit TRBD1. The CDR3 runs to 15 residues. Trimming cost V 0 bases and J 7 bases; bases outside gene matches: 4. Germline V lookup: CDR1 SGDLS, CDR2 YYNGEE. CDR3 residues: CASSVGDRGLQPQHF. The CDR3 DNA follows: TGTGCCAGCAGCGTAGGGGACAGGGGCTTACAGCCCCAGCATTTT.

This clonotype has at least ten counts. This chain's CDR3 is CAWSETGELFF. The CDR3 coding sequence is TGTGCCTGGAGTGAAACCGGGGAGCTGTTTTTT. This chain connects TRBV30 to TRBJ2-2; D unclear. CDR1 and CDR2 (germline): GTSNPN, SVGIG (reference sequence). The CDR3 has 11 amino acids. V lost 1 base and J 5 bases, leaving 2 bases between the germline ends.

This chain uses TRBV27 with TRBJ2-2; 13 positions agree with TRBD2. The germline V gene has CDR1 MNHEY and CDR2 SMNVEV (reference sequence). There are 17 residues in the CDR3. The ends lost 1 base at V and 6 bases at J; junction bases unmatched: 5. CDR3 protein: CASSLFPGLAGSGELFF. As DNA, the CDR3 is TGTGCCAGCAGTTTATTTCCGGGACTAGCGGGATCCGGGGAGCTGTTTTTT.

The chain is built from TRBV12-3 or TRBV12-4 and TRBJ2-2, with 8 bases matching TRBD2. This CDR3 spans 16 amino acids. After removal of 3 bases from V and 1 base from J, the junction contained 4 bases not matched to a gene. Here the CDR3 reads CASSFKLAENTGELFF. In DNA, the CDR3 is TGTGCCAGCAGTTTCAAACTAGCGGAGAACACCGGGGAGCTGTTTTTT.

At least ten counts were recorded for this clonotype. The chain uses TRBV12-3 or TRBV12-4 and TRBJ2-3, with 13 bases aligning to TRBD2. The ends lost 2 bases at V and 4 bases at J; junction bases unmatched: 9. The CDR3 loop spans 18 amino acids. As DNA, the CDR3 is TGTGCCAGCAGTTTACGGAGGACTAGCGGGAGTTGGGCAGATACGCAGTATTTT. It is translated as CASSLRRTSGSWADTQYF.

The rearrangement joins TRBV14 to TRBJ1-3; D is undetermined. The germline V and J ends were trimmed by 4 bases and 0 bases, with 13 bases remaining between them. This CDR3 contains 16 residues. Per the germline V gene, CDR1 is SGHDN and CDR2 is FVKESK. This chain's CDR3 is CASSRVVSASGNTIYF. The CDR3 DNA reads as TGTGCCAGCAGCCGGGTGGTTTCAGCCTCTGGAAACACCATATATTTT. Supplemented by reference TRBV14 and TRBJ1-3, the full variable domain reads EAGVTQFPSHSVIEKGQTVTLRCDPISGHDNLYWYRRVMGKEIKFLLHFVKESKQDESGMPNNRFLAERTGGTYSTLKVQPAELEDSGVYFCASSRVVSASGNTIYFGEGSWLTVV.

This clonotype came up many times. This chain links TRBV12-3 or TRBV12-4 with TRBJ2-7, with TRBD2 matching 8 bases. After removal of 5 bases from V and 1 base from J, the junction contained 4 bases not matched to a gene. CDR3 size: 14 residues. The CDR3 DNA reads as TGTGCCAGCAGTAGCGGGAGTTGGTCCTACGAGCAGTACTTC. Amino acids: CASSSGSWSYEQYF.